Following are 6 T cell receptor beta chains from one sample sequenced in a study of blood T cell repertoires in COVID-19 (dated by TCRdb to 2018 to 2021). Library method: the immunoSEQ multiplex PCR assay. This is the immuneACCESS table as TCRdb keeps it, with only in-frame sequences that have V and J called. A part of the clones is gone; compared with another copy, unresolved V genes explain less than half, and the rest is unexplained. The table for this sample lists 300,000 to 450,000 clones; more than 75% of them were counted only once. Of the sample, around 1.2% is held by the ten largest clones. The sample consisted of PBMCs or T cells enriched from blood (not recorded which). The origin of the receptors is a woman between 18 and 29 years old who had recovered from COVID-19.

This chain links TRBV15 with TRBJ2-7, with TRBD2 as a possible D gene (6 bases). CDR3 size: 15 residues. V dropped 1 base and J dropped 3 bases, with 13 bases sitting between them. Germline CDR1 and CDR2: LNHNV and YYDKDF (reference sequence). CDR3 sequence (DNA): TGTGCCACCAGCAGAGGAGGGACTGCTAGCTACGAGCAGTACTTC. This translates into CATSRGGTASYEQYF.

The chain employs TRBV5-6 and TRBJ2-7; 9 positions agree with TRBD2. V was pared by 2 bases and J by 3 bases, with 3 bases of the junction left unmatched. Germline values: CDR1 SGHDT, CDR2 YYEEEE. This CDR3 contains 14 residues. This chain's CDR3 is CASSFLAGNYEQYF. Here the CDR3 DNA reads TGTGCCAGCAGCTTTCTAGCGGGGAACTACGAGCAGTACTTC.

The rearrangement joins TRBV19 to TRBJ1-3, with TRBD1 matching 9 bases. Germline values: CDR1 LNHDA, CDR2 SQIVND (reference sequence). The CDR3 runs to 16 residues. After removal of 6 bases from V and 0 bases from J, the junction contained 6 bases not matched to a gene. The CDR3: CASSGTGLISGNTIYF. Written as DNA, the CDR3 is TGTGCCAGTAGCGGGACAGGGCTCATCTCTGGAAACACCATATATTTT. The full variable domain, its missing parts supplied by reference TRBV19 and TRBJ1-3, is DGGITQSPKYLFRKEGQNVTLSCEQNLNHDAMYWYRQDPGQGLRLIYYSQIVNDFQKGDIAEGYSVSREKKESFPLTVTSAQKNPTAFYLCASSGTGLISGNTIYFGEGSWLTVV.

The genes are TRBV5-6 and TRBJ1-2, with no clear D. The CDR3 runs 13 residues. Trimming took 5 bases from V and 2 from J, leaving 10 bases between them. Germline V gene data show CDR1 as SGHDT and CDR2 as YYEEEE. CDR3 in DNA: TGTGCCAGCAGTGGCCTACTAAACTATGGCTACACCTTC. Amino acid sequence: CASSGLLNYGYTF.

V and J are TRBV9 and TRBJ2-1; TRBD1 might be the D (6 bases). The CDR3 has 15 residues. The germline V and J ends were trimmed by 3 bases and 5 bases, with 15 bases remaining between them. CDR1 is SGDLS and CDR2 is YYNGEE in the germline V gene. CDR3 residues: CASSERGTVNNEQFF. In DNA form, the CDR3 reads TGTGCCAGCAGCGAGAGGGGGACGGTTAACAATGAGCAGTTCTTC.

V is TRBV2 and J is TRBJ2-2; D is perhaps TRBD2 (5 bases). CDR3 size: 14 residues. Trimming shortened V by 8 bases and J by 6 bases, and 16 bases separated the two germline ends. The V gene's germline CDR1 is SNHLY and CDR2 FYNNEI. The CDR3 bases are TGTGCCAGCGGCCGACACAGAGGGTCCGGGGAGCTGTTTTTT. Residues: CASGRHRGSGELFF.